These 32 T cell receptor beta chains share one sample of origin, sequenced in a study of blood T cell repertoires in COVID-19. Profiled with immunoSEQ multiplex PCR; TCRdb holds only in-frame clones, not every one. The data contain about 170,000 clones, about 85% of them singletons. The sequenced sample consisted of peripheral blood. The receptors were sampled from a woman of 80 years or more in a cohort sampled during active or convalescent COVID-19.

As to this clone: Other nucleotide sequences in the sample specify the same CDR3. The chain couples TRBV24-1 to TRBJ1-2; 9 nucleotides line up with TRBD1. Germline CDR1 and CDR2: KGHDR and SFDVKD. V dropped 4 bases and J dropped 6; count of bases not matched to a gene: 8. The CDR3 runs 15 residues. The CDR3 DNA is TGTGCCACCAGTGACCCGGGACAGGGAGACGATGGCTACACCTTC. As protein: CATSDPGQGDDGYTF.

The rearrangement links TRBV5-4 to TRBJ1-5; D not resolved. The germline V gene encodes CDR1 SGHNT and CDR2 YYREEE (reference sequence). The CDR3 is made up of 13 amino acids. V was shortened by 0 bases and J by 2 bases, with 3 bases between the two germline ends. The CDR3: CASSLAGNQPQHF. The CDR3 DNA is TGTGCCAGCAGCTTGGCCGGCAATCAGCCCCAGCATTTT.

The chain joins TRBV28 to TRBJ1-5; D unclear. Trimming pared 4 bases from V and 2 bases from J, leaving 12 bases between. The germline V gene encodes CDR1 MDHEN and CDR2 SYDVKM. This CDR3 has 15 amino acids. This CDR3 reads CASSSRQQGNQPQHF. In DNA, the CDR3 is TGTGCCAGCAGTTCGAGGCAGCAAGGCAATCAGCCCCAGCATTTT.

This clone was seen only once. DNA of the CDR3: TGTGCCAGCAGCCCGTGGACAGGGAAAAAGGCTGAAGCTTTCTTT. Its translation: CASSPWTGKKAEAFF. The rearrangement joins TRBV14 to TRBJ1-1; TRBD1 matches 8 bases. CDR1 SGHDN and CDR2 FVKESK come from the germline V gene. J lost 6 bases, V lost 4 bases, and 10 bases had no gene match. The CDR3 loop spans 15 amino acids.

The chain links TRBV18 to TRBJ2-7; 7 nucleotides agree with TRBD1. This CDR3 spans 14 amino acids. The V gene end was trimmed by 3 bases and the J gene end by 0 bases; junction bases not matched to a gene: 2. Germline loops: CDR1 KGHSH, CDR2 LQKENI. CDR3 sequence: CASSPRQGSYEQYF. The CDR3 region has the DNA TGTGCCAGCTCACCCCGACAGGGCTCCTACGAGCAGTACTTC.

Remarks on this clone: Other DNA sequences of this sample code for an identical CDR3. The chain's CDR3 is CASSPDRANTEAFF. CDR3 nucleotide sequence: TGCGCCAGCAGCCCGGACAGAGCGAACACTGAAGCTTTCTTT. V is TRBV4-1 and J is TRBJ1-1, with a possible D match to TRBD1 (6 bases). The CDR3 covers 14 residues. Deletions cut 4 bases from V and 1 base from J, with 10 bases between. CDR1 and CDR2 (germline): MGHRA, YSYEKL.

This clone is a singleton in its sample. The chain employs TRBV11-2 and TRBJ1-2; a possible D gene is TRBD1 (6 bases). The length of the CDR3 is 12 residues. CDR1 SGHAT and CDR2 FQNNGV come from the germline V gene. V was clipped by 3 bases and J by 6 bases, with 8 bases between them. The CDR3 reads CASSFEGDGYTF. The CDR3 bases are TGTGCCAGCAGCTTTGAGGGGGATGGCTACACCTTC.

The chain employs TRBV9 and TRBJ1-5; D not resolved. This CDR3 contains 15 residues. The ends were cut back, 0 bases at V and 7 bases at J, with 14 bases in the middle. The V gene's germline CDR1 is SGDLS and CDR2 YYNGEE. This CDR3 reads CASSVGGREGQPQHF. In nucleotides, the CDR3 is TGTGCCAGCAGCGTAGGAGGGAGGGAAGGCCAGCCCCAGCATTTT. The full variable domain, with the rest looked up from reference TRBV9 and TRBJ1-5, is DSGVTQTPKHLITATGQRVTLRCSPRSGDLSVYWYQQSLDQGLQFLIQYYNGEERAKGNILERFSAQQFPDLHSELNLSSLELGDSALYFCASSVGGREGQPQHFGDGTRLSIL.

The genes are TRBV4-3 and TRBJ2-1, with a tentative D call TRBD2 (5 bases). The CDR3 is 14 amino acids. Trimming took off 0 bases at V and 9 bases at J, with 12 bases between the two ends. The germline gives CDR1 LGHNA, CDR2 YSLEER. This chain's CDR3 is CASSQEDGKGEQFF. The DNA for the CDR3 is TGCGCCAGCAGCCAAGAGGACGGGAAGGGTGAGCAGTTCTTC.

J is TRBJ2-3 and V is TRBV7-9; 7 bases fit TRBD2. Trimming took 1 base from V and 8 from J; bases not matched to a gene: 3. Looked up from germline, CDR1 is SEHNR and CDR2 is FQNEAQ (reference sequence). The CDR3 extends over 13 amino acids. The CDR3: CASSLEPSGTQYF. The CDR3 nucleotides read TGTGCCAGCAGCTTAGAGCCTAGCGGTACGCAGTATTTT. The full variable domain, rest sourced from reference TRBV7-9 and TRBJ2-3, is DTGVSQNPRHKITKRGQNVTFRCDPISEHNRLYWYRQTLGQGPEFLTYFQNEAQLEKSRLLSDRFSAERPKGSFSTLEIQRTEQGDSAMYLCASSLEPSGTQYFGPGTRLTVL.

This chain uses TRBV15 with TRBJ2-3, with 10 bases aligning to TRBD2. The CDR3 loop spans 15 amino acids. J was trimmed by 7 bases and V by 3 bases; bases with no gene match: 7. CDR1 and CDR2 (germline): LNHNV, YYDKDF (reference sequence). The CDR3 nucleotides read TGTGCCACCAGCAGCCTAGCGGGAGAGGAACATACGCAGTATTTT. Translation gives CATSSLAGEEHTQYF. Looking up the rest from reference TRBV15 and TRBJ2-3 gives the full variable domain: DAMVIQNPRYQVTQFGKPVTLSCSQTLNHNVMYWYQQKSSQAPKLLFHYYDKDFNNEADTPDNFQSRRPNTSFCFLDIRSPGLGDTAMYLCATSSLAGEEHTQYFGPGTRLTVL.

The chain couples TRBV11-2 to TRBJ1-1; D unclear. The ends were cut back, 0 bases at V and 4 bases at J, with 6 bases in the middle. This CDR3 region has 13 residues. Germline CDR1 and CDR2: SGHAT and FQNNGV. In DNA, the CDR3 is TGTGCCAGCAGCTTAGAGGTCGGCACTGAAGCTTTCTTT. Translating it yields CASSLEVGTEAFF.

The chain uses TRBV5-1 and TRBJ1-2, with D perhaps TRBD1 (5 bases). Trimming removed 0 bases from V and 7 bases from J, with 16 bases in between. Germline V lookup: CDR1 SGHRS, CDR2 YFSETQ. The CDR3 totals 15 residues. The CDR3 spells CASSLDAGGQGGYTF. For the CDR3, the DNA is TGCGCCAGCAGCTTGGACGCCGGGGGTCAAGGTGGCTACACCTTC. The entire variable domain, with the rest obtained from reference TRBV5-1 and TRBJ1-2, is as follows: KAGVTQTPRYLIKTRGQQVTLSCSPISGHRSVSWYQQTPGQGLQFLFEYFSETQRNKGNFPGRFSGRQFSNSRSEMNVSTLELGDSALYLCASSLDAGGQGGYTFGSGTRLTVV.

This clone came up a few times. The chain recombines TRBV20-1 with TRBJ1-6, with D perhaps matching TRBD1 (5 bases). The CDR3 consists of 13 residues. Germline loops: CDR1 DFQATT, CDR2 SNEGSKA (reference sequence). Between the trimmed V and J ends, which lost 3 bases and 7 bases, there was a span of 10 bases. CDR3 DNA: TGCAGTGCTAGTCAGGGTATGAATTCACCCCTCCACTTT. Residues: CSASQGMNSPLHF.

The chain has TRBV10-2 and TRBJ2-3; TRBD1 matches 8 bases. Germline V CDR1 and CDR2: WSHSY, SAAADI. The CDR3 extends over 14 amino acids. J was trimmed by 1 base and V by 6 bases; bases with no gene match: 3. This CDR3 is CASSDRGRTDTQYF. The CDR3 region has the DNA TGCGCCAGCAGCGACAGGGGCCGCACAGATACGCAGTATTTT.

This clone was observed once. The V call is TRBV5-1, the J call TRBJ2-1; the match to TRBD1 covers 7 bases. Germline CDR1 is SGHRS and CDR2 is YFSETQ. The CDR3 is made up of 16 amino acids. V lost 2 bases and J lost 2; bases outside the gene matches: 7. CDR3 sequence reads: CASSLNQGTAYNEQFF. The CDR3 region has the DNA TGCGCCAGCAGCTTAAACCAGGGGACAGCCTACAATGAGCAGTTCTTC.

This chain uses TRBV5-1 with TRBJ2-5, with 10 nucleotides matching TRBD2. The CDR3 extends over 16 amino acids. Unmatched junction bases numbered 4, after V lost 1 base and J lost 1 base. Germline V CDR1 and CDR2: SGHRS, YFSETQ. This CDR3 reads CASSLFSSGGQETQYF. The CDR3 nucleotides are TGCGCCAGCAGCTTGTTTTCTAGCGGGGGCCAAGAGACCCAGTACTTC.

V is TRBV30 and J is TRBJ2-1; TRBD1 matches at 10 bases. J lost 7 bases, V lost 2 bases, and 11 bases had no gene match. Germline loops: CDR1 GTSNPN, CDR2 SVGIG (reference sequence). This CDR3 has 16 residues. The chain's CDR3 is CAWSPTWGQGPNEQFF. The CDR3 nucleotides read TGTGCCTGGAGTCCCACCTGGGGACAGGGGCCGAATGAGCAGTTCTTC.

The V gene is TRBV29-1, the J gene TRBJ1-1; 7 positions match TRBD1. J lost 1 base, V lost 7 bases, and 6 bases had no gene match. CDR1 SQVTM and CDR2 ANQGSEA come from the germline V gene. The CDR3 length is 13 residues. The CDR3 region has the DNA TGCAGCGGTCCCGGGACAGAGAACACTGAAGCTTTCTTT. Its translation: CSGPGTENTEAFF.

This clone showed up just a few times. The chain employs TRBV10-1 and TRBJ1-1, with a tentative D call TRBD1 (5 bases). The germline gives CDR1 WNHNN, CDR2 SYGVQD (reference sequence). This CDR3 comprises 13 residues. The germline V and J ends were trimmed by 5 bases and 11 bases, with 18 bases remaining between them. Written as DNA, the CDR3 is TGCGCCAGCAGTCGGGACTCGATCGGCTTGGCTTTCTTT. It codes for CASSRDSIGLAFF.

This rearrangement joins TRBV11-2 to TRBJ2-7, with 9 bases that match TRBD1. Per the germline V gene, CDR1 is SGHAT and CDR2 is FQNNGV. The CDR3 covers 15 residues. V lost 1 base, J lost 4 bases, and 5 bases stayed unmatched. The CDR3 is CASSLGTGEWYEQYV. CDR3 bases: TGTGCCAGCAGCTTAGGGACAGGGGAATGGTACGAGCAGTACGTC.

The chain has TRBV10-2 and TRBJ1-2; 8 bases map to TRBD1. Trimming cost V 0 bases and J 0 bases; bases outside gene matches: 0. Germline lookup yields CDR1 WSHSY and CDR2 SAAADI. This CDR3 comprises 15 residues. This chain's CDR3 is CASSESQGANYGYTF. CDR3 sequence (DNA): TGCGCCAGCAGTGAGTCACAGGGGGCTAACTATGGCTACACCTTC.

The chain couples TRBV6-2 or TRBV6-3 to TRBJ1-1, with D uncertain. CDR1 is MNHEY, CDR2 SVGEGT, per germline. The ends were cut back, 1 base at V and 5 bases at J, with 8 bases in the middle. This CDR3 has 13 amino acids. The CDR3 region is CASSYWGETEAFF. In nucleotides, the CDR3 is TGTGCCAGCAGTTACTGGGGAGAAACTGAAGCTTTCTTT.

This chain connects TRBV5-5 to TRBJ1-2; possible D gene TRBD1, 6 bases. Trimming removed 4 bases at V and 6 bases at J, with 13 bases between. This CDR3 region has 13 residues. CDR1 SGHKS and CDR2 YYEKEE come from the germline V gene (reference sequence). For the CDR3, the DNA is TGTGCCAGCAGCCCACAGGGTCTCGATGGCTACACCTTC. Translation: CASSPQGLDGYTF.

The chain employs TRBV10-3 and TRBJ2-3; D is perhaps TRBD1 (5 bases). Looked up from germline, CDR1 is ENHRY and CDR2 is SYGVKD. Trimming shortened V by 6 bases and J by 0 bases, and 13 bases separated the two germline ends. The CDR3 spans 15 residues. This CDR3 is CAISPTETSTDTQYF. As DNA, the CDR3 is TGTGCCATCAGCCCGACAGAAACTAGCACAGATACGCAGTATTTT.

CDR3 sequence (DNA): TGTGCCAGCAGTGAAGCGGGGACAGGCTATGGCTACACCTTC. This encodes CASSEAGTGYGYTF. V gene TRBV6-1 combines with J gene TRBJ1-2, with 8 bases that match TRBD1. V lost 0 bases to trimming and J lost 4 bases; unmatched junction nucleotides: 1. This CDR3 has 14 amino acids. Germline values: CDR1 MNHNS, CDR2 SASEGT.

The chain recombines TRBV7-6 with TRBJ1-1; D gene unclear. This CDR3 spans 15 amino acids. The germline V gene has CDR1 SGHVS and CDR2 FNYEAQ. V gave up 2 bases and J gave up 0 bases, with 10 bases separating them. The CDR3 sequence is CASSLFGVLNTEAFF. The CDR3 DNA is TGTGCCAGCAGCTTATTCGGGGTCTTGAACACTGAAGCTTTCTTT. The full variable domain, in which reference TRBV7-6 and TRBJ1-1 provide the parts outside the CDR3, is GAGVSQSPRYKVTKRGQDVALRCDPISGHVSLYWYRQALGQGPEFLTYFNYEAQQDKSGLPNDRFSAERPEGSISTLTIQRTEQRDSAMYRCASSLFGVLNTEAFFGQGTRLTVV.

The chain carries TRBV19 and TRBJ2-5; 9 positions match TRBD1. Germline trimming cut 2 bases from V and 5 bases from J; bases unmatched to any gene: 6. The CDR3 length is 15 residues. Germline V lookup: CDR1 LNHDA, CDR2 SQIVND (reference sequence). Here the CDR3 DNA reads TGTGCCAGTAGTATAAGGACAGGGGTTGGGGAGACCCAGTACTTC. This gives the protein CASSIRTGVGETQYF.

The chain uses TRBV15 and TRBJ1-5; TRBD1 matches 9 bases. V lost 5 bases and J lost 3; bases outside the gene matches: 5. Germline CDR1 is LNHNV and CDR2 is YYDKDF (reference sequence). The CDR3 length is 15 residues. The CDR3 nucleotides read TGTGCCACCAGCCGCGACAGGGGGAACAATCAGCCCCAGCATTTT. It codes for CATSRDRGNNQPQHF.

CDR3 sequence reads: CAIRPGQLYTEAFF. The CDR3 DNA reads TGTGCCATACGGCCGGGACAGCTCTACACTGAAGCTTTCTTT. The chain employs TRBV6-5 and TRBJ1-1; TRBD1 agrees at 7 bases. There are 14 residues in the CDR3. The V gene's germline CDR1 is MNHEY and CDR2 SVGAGI. The junction had 11 bases not matched to a gene; V was cut back by 10 bases and J by 3 bases.

The V gene is TRBV5-1, the J gene TRBJ2-1, with a weak D call TRBD2 (6 bases). Germline V gene data show CDR1 as SGHRS and CDR2 as YFSETQ. Trimming pared 4 bases from V and 2 bases from J, leaving 13 bases between. This CDR3 contains 15 residues. CDR3 region: CASSAPGDPYNEQFF. DNA for the CDR3: TGCGCCAGCAGCGCCCCGGGAGACCCCTACAATGAGCAGTTCTTC.

The gene calls are TRBV7-9 and TRBJ2-7, with D maybe TRBD2 (6 bases). The V end lost 1 base, the J end lost 3 bases, and 10 bases lay between the germline ends. CDR3 size: 14 residues. CDR1 is SEHNR and CDR2 is FQNEAQ in the germline V gene (reference sequence). Written as DNA, the CDR3 is TGTGCCAGCAGCTTAGGGCAGGGAGGCTACGAGCAGTACTTC. This translates into CASSLGQGGYEQYF.